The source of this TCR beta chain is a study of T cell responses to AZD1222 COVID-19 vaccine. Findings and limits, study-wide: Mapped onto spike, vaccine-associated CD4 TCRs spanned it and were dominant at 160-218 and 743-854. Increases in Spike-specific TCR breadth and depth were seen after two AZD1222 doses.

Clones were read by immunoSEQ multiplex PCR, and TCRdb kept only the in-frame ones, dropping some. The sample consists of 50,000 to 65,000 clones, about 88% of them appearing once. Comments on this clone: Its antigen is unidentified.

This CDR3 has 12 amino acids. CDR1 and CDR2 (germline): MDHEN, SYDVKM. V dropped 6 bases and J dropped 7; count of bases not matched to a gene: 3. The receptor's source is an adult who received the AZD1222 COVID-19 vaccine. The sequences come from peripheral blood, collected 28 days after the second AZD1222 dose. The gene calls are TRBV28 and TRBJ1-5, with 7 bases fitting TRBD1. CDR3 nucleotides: TGTGCCAGCAGACAGGGGAACCAGCCCCAGCATTTT. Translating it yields CASRQGNQPQHF.